These 10 T cell receptor beta chains came from one sample sequenced in a study of breast tumors, draining lymph nodes, adjacent tissues (dated by TCRdb to 2015 to 2016). The lymph node samples were taken from the axillary draining lymph nodes of breast cancer patients. Library construction relied on multiplex PCR. Sequenced on an Illumina HiSeq 2000. TCRdb handled the public reads itself, with Q25 trimming in fastp and clone calling in MiXCR, and kept productive beta chains. Duplicate CDR3 protein sequences are folded into a single record with the most common DNA and genes. The sample data list 200,000 to 300,000 distinct CDR3 sequences, and roughly 31% of these were observed just once. The ten largest clones take up around 1.1% of the sample. Sequenced input: axillary lymph node tissue. The source of these receptors is a female donor with breast cancer. Some clones in this sample may be carry-over from other donors' samples.

The J gene is TRBJ2-3, the V gene TRBV5-4, with D unclear. The CDR3 extends over 14 amino acids. CDR1 is SGHNT and CDR2 is YYREEE in the germline V gene (reference sequence). V shed 6 bases and J shed 0 bases, with 11 bases lying between them. The CDR3 region is CASTPAGSTDTQYF. The DNA of the CDR3 is TGTGCCAGCACCCCTGCTGGGAGCACAGATACGCAGTATTTT.

This clonotype has a count of ten or more. The chain couples TRBV10-2 to TRBJ2-2, with 11 bases fitting TRBD2. Per the germline V gene, CDR1 is WSHSY and CDR2 is SAAADI. The CDR3 contains 15 residues. The ends lost 8 bases at V and 5 bases at J; junction bases unmatched: 7. The DNA of the CDR3 is TGCGCCAGCGAGGGTGTAGCGGGAGGGACCGGGGAGCTGTTTTTT. Translation gives CASEGVAGGTGELFF.

Turning to this clonotype: This sequence may be a read error, since a much larger clone differs from it by one base. The V gene is TRBV6-5, the J gene TRBJ1-4; weak D call: TRBD1 (5 bases). The V gene's germline CDR1 is MNHEY and CDR2 SVGAGI. V was clipped by 5 bases and J by 3 bases, with 13 bases between them. The CDR3 is made up of 15 amino acids. The CDR3 reads CASSPAGTSNEKLFF. CDR3 nucleotide sequence: TGTGCCAGCAGTCCAGCCGGGACCTCTAATGAAAAACTGTTTTTT.

This clonotype came up many times. This rearrangement joins TRBV6-5 to TRBJ1-5; tentatively, D is TRBD1 (5 bases). Germline V gene sequence: CDR1 MNHEY, CDR2 SVGAGI. The CDR3 runs to 13 residues. Trimming left V 8 bases short and J 0 bases short, with 8 bases between. The chain's CDR3 is CASGGSSNQPQHF. The CDR3 DNA is TGTGCCAGCGGGGGGTCTAGCAATCAGCCCCAGCATTTT.

In nucleotides, the CDR3 is TGTGCCAGCAGTCCCCATACTAGCGATGAGCAGTTCTTC. Translating it yields CASSPHTSDEQFF. The rearrangement links TRBV6-5 to TRBJ2-1; the match to TRBD2 covers 7 bases. This CDR3 contains 13 residues. Germline CDR1 MNHEY, CDR2 SVGAGI. V shed 5 bases and J 8 bases; nucleotides not matched to a gene: 6.

This clonotype was observed many times. The CDR3 DNA is TGTGCCAGCAGTGAAGGATCCCAGGGGGTAGATGGCTACACCTTC. It encodes CASSEGSQGVDGYTF. This chain uses TRBV6-4 with TRBJ1-2, with TRBD1 matching 7 bases. The CDR3 contains 15 residues. Germline CDR1 MRHNA, CDR2 SNTAGT. Trimming took 3 bases from V and 6 from J; bases not matched to a gene: 10.

In the case of this clonotype: With a much larger clone just one base away, this may be a read error. The chain recombines TRBV9 with TRBJ1-2; 12 bases line up with TRBD1. The CDR3 is 15 residues long. After removal of 8 bases from V and 4 bases from J, the junction contained 9 bases not matched to a gene. CDR1 is SGDLS, CDR2 YYNGEE, per germline. CDR3 coding DNA: TGTGCCAGAACCGAAGGGACAGGGGGCTTCTATGGCTACACCTTC. It specifies CARTEGTGGFYGYTF. The whole variable domain, filled in from reference TRBV9 and TRBJ1-2, reads DSGVTQTPKHLITATGQRVTLRCSPRSGDLSVYWYQQSLDQGLQFLIQYYNGEERAKGNILERFSAQQFPDLHSELNLSSLELGDSALYFCARTEGTGGFYGYTFGSGTRLTVV.

The rearrangement uses TRBV6-1 and TRBJ2-7; D possibly corresponds to TRBD2 (5 bases). The CDR3 covers 14 residues. The germline V gene has CDR1 MNHNS and CDR2 SASEGT. Trimming stripped 0 bases from V and 3 bases from J, with 9 bases between. In DNA form, the CDR3 reads TGTGCCAGCAGTGAAGCCGGAGGTATCTACGAGCAGTACTTC. Its translation is CASSEAGGIYEQYF.

The table lists this clonotype with many counts. The genes are TRBV6-5 and TRBJ2-7; 7 bases are a match to TRBD1. There are 15 residues in the CDR3. J was trimmed by 2 bases and V by 2 bases; bases with no gene match: 6. Per germline, CDR1 MNHEY and CDR2 SVGAGI. In DNA form, the CDR3 reads TGTGCCAGCAGTTACCTGGGACAGCGACCCTACGAGCAGTACTTC. It codes for CASSYLGQRPYEQYF.

This clonotype was observed at least ten times. This rearrangement joins TRBV10-3 to TRBJ2-7, with 7 bases fitting TRBD1. Germline V gene lookup returns CDR1 ENHRY and CDR2 SYGVKD. The CDR3 is made up of 15 amino acids. V lost 2 bases and J lost 2; bases outside the gene matches: 6. CDR3 amino acids: CAISETTGVPYEQYF. The CDR3 region has the DNA TGTGCCATCAGTGAGACTACAGGGGTTCCCTACGAGCAGTACTTC.